The T cell receptor beta chain under discussion was sequenced for a study of T cells in localized non-small cell lung cancer. Study-level findings and limits: In adjacent lung appeared a median 57 of the top 100 tumor clones. Measurement of T cell clonality placed uninvolved adjacent lung highest, above the level in tumor. Heterogeneity within the tumor remains possible, as just one region underwent sequencing. In the blood, greater T cell density corresponded to longer overall survival.

Remarks on this clone: Its antigen remains unknown.

Measured with immunoSEQ multiplex PCR; TCRdb has only the in-frame clones, and not every one. The data show about 2,200 clones, approximately 18% seen once. The TCR originated in a man aged 40 to 70 with stage I squamous cell lung carcinoma. The sequencing used normal lung tissue next to the tumor, collected before any cancer treatment.

CDR3 DNA sequence: TGTGCCAGCAATGGGGCAGGGGCCAACCCTGAAGCTTTCTTT. Translation: CASNGAGANPEAFF. This rearrangement joins TRBV28 to TRBJ1-1, with a tentative D call TRBD1 (6 bases). V gave up 7 bases and J gave up 6 bases, with 18 bases separating them. The CDR3 is 14 amino acids. Germline V gives CDR1 MDHEN, CDR2 SYDVKM.